This T cell receptor beta chain was documented in a study of T cell changes during pregnancy in multiple sclerosis. The table came from immunoSEQ multiplex PCR; TCRdb's copy has only in-frame clones and leaves some out. Here the sample spans roughly 30,000 clones, less than 95% being singletons. CDR1 is MNHEY and CDR2 is SVGAGI in the germline V gene. Trimming stripped 2 bases from V and 5 bases from J, with 12 bases between. The CDR3 runs to 14 residues. Material: CD8+ T cells from peripheral blood mononuclear cells, obtained in the second trimester of pregnancy. The TCR originated in a female donor with multiple sclerosis, enrolled in a pregnancy study. The J gene is TRBJ1-1, the V gene TRBV6-5; a possible D gene is TRBD1 (6 bases). CDR3 coding DNA: TGTGCCAGCAGTTACAAACAGGGTTGGACTGAAGCTTTCTTT. This translates into CASSYKQGWTEAFF.